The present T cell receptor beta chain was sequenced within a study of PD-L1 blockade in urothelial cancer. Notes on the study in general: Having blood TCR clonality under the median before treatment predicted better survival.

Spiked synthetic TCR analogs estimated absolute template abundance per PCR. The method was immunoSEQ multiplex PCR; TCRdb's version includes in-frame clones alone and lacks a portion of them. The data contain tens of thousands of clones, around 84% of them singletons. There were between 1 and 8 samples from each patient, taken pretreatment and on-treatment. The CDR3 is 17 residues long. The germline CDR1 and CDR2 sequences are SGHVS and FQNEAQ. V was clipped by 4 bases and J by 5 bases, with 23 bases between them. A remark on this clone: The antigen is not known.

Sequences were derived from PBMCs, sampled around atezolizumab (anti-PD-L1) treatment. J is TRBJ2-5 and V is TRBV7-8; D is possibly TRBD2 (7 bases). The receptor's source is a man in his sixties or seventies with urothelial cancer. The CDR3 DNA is TGTGCCAGCAGCTCTAGGGGGGGTGGAGAGGGAGGGGAGACCCAGTACTTC. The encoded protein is CASSSRGGGEGGETQYF.